The entry below gives a single TCR beta chain sequence along with its context. Its specificity is unknown. With 4 bases removed from V and 8 bases from J, the gap between germline ends came to 15 bases. The CDR3 has 13 amino acids. Germline V CDR1 and CDR2: GTSNPN, SVGIG (reference sequence). Profiled with immunoSEQ multiplex PCR; TCRdb holds only in-frame clones, not every one. The sample lists approximately 170,000 clones, 93% occurring once. This record belongs to a study of T cell responses to AZD1222 COVID-19 vaccine. Study at large: Researchers grouped second doses given at about 4 or about 12 weeks into one pool.

The study, taken as a whole, reports: A reported finding is that nearly half of spike-specific TCRs target unmutated variant regions. Donors were mostly white British, more females; clonal diversity possibly underestimated. There were vaccine-associated CD4 TCRs across spike, dominant at 160-218 and 743-854.

The sequence came from an adult in good health. The specimen was peripheral blood, collected on day 0 of AZD1222 vaccination. The chain combines TRBV30 with TRBJ1-5; possibly TRBD1 for D (6 bases). CDR3 DNA: TGTGCCTGGAATCAGGGGCCCCAGGAGCCCCAGCATTTT. Protein product: CAWNQGPQEPQHF.